This T cell receptor (beta chain) stems from a study of beta chain features in type 1 diabetes. Findings and caveats of the study: Junctions at VDJ sites from type 1 diabetes patients had fewer insertions and more deletions.

Every isolated RNA sample was fully reverse transcribed, so sequencing captured expressed TCRB transcripts. Repertoires were generated with immunoSEQ multiplex PCR, while TCRdb's copy carries only in-frame clones and drops some. The sample carries some 150,000 clones, more than 9% recorded once. There are 14 residues in the CDR3. Looked up from germline, CDR1 is MNHEY and CDR2 is SVGAGI. J was trimmed by 5 bases and V by 7 bases; bases with no gene match: 7. A word on this clone: Its cognate antigen is unknown.

Material for sequencing was naive CD4+ T cells from blood. V usage is TRBV6-5 and J usage is TRBJ2-1, with 8 bases matching TRBD2. The source is a young man in good health. CDR3 sequence: CASTGGAYDNEQFF. CDR3 DNA sequence: TGTGCCAGCACGGGGGGGGCGTACGACAATGAGCAGTTCTTC.